The following is a T cell receptor (beta chain) sequence with its context. No antigen is known for it. This sample is drawn from a study of T cells expressing NK-cell markers. Across the whole study: Each TCR beta repertoire originated in sorted T cells that were CD3+CD56+NKG2C+, CD3+CD56+NKG2C- or CD3+CD56-NKG2C+. Findings of the study overall: The share of CD8+ T cells held by dominant NKG2C+ clonotypes was roughly 1.0-8% in about six donors.

UMIs accompanied the 5'RACE template switching by which TCR beta cDNA was made. Using the 5' RACE reads, TCRdb records one entry per CDR3 protein without DNA. This listing includes about 540,000 distinct CDR3 sequences. CDR1 MDHEN and CDR2 SYDVKM come from the germline V gene. The CDR3 loop spans 15 amino acids. Material: blood T cells: a sorted CD56 or NKG2C T cell subset, CD4+ or CD8+ T cells, or bulk PBMC T cells (not recorded which). This sequence joins TRBV28 and TRBJ2-5; TCRdb indicates TRBD2, and absent DNA this call remains unverified. This TCR was sampled from a man aged 18 to 30 in good health. The CDR3 reads CASSLWLAGPGTQYF.